This paragraph covers one T cell receptor beta chain sequence. Its target antigen remains unknown. No base quality information exists; no much larger clone differs at one position. CDR3 length: 16 amino acids, cysteine to phenylalanine. The read is trimmed to its CDR3 DNA, 48 bases read in frame from base 1. CDR1 and CDR2, looked up from the germline V gene, are MGHDK and SYGVNS. Ends trimmed: V by 11 bases, J by 5 bases; bases unmatched to a gene: 15. This sample is part of a study of shared clonotypes between healthy human individuals (dated by TCRdb to about 2020). In the study overall: A couple of women and a few men aged 18 to 49 years were included in the cohort. To increase sequencing depth and limit assay-specific biases, different laboratories used diverse techniques to prepare libraries and sequence TCR repertoires. Blood TCR repertoires of several healthy adults were deeply sequenced to estimate repertoire size and the extent of clonotype sharing between individuals. Per donor, leukapheresis produced somewhere between about 0.94 and 9 billion PBMCs. Per donor, three plates each were used for CD4 naive and CD4 memory, two for CD8 naive, and one for CD8 memory.

Using the deep immunoSEQ assay, multiplex PCR amplified TCR CDR3 regions from genomic DNA. For each cell subset, the extracted genomic DNA was distributed evenly across all wells of several immunoSEQ 96-well plates, and each plate served as one replicate. Each replicate PCR for sorted subsets received roughly 200 ng genomic DNA, equal to 30,000 or so T cell genomes. The purified libraries were quantified using a Qubit 3.0 fluorometer, sized with a Bioanalyzer 2100, and then quantified again using the KAPA Library Quantification kit. A separate single-read 150-cycle Illumina NextSeq 550 flow cell was used to sequence each immunoSEQ 96-well plate. The study's processing was this. Because only junctional sequences without quality scores were contained in the immunoSEQ output, filtering matching that applied to full-length reads could not be performed. Sequences were annotated with PyIR, a Python wrapper for IgBLAST v1.9, and V/J genes and CDR3 were assigned using IMGT germline references. Any read was removed if the V/J assignment was weak (E-value above 1e-6), the CDR3 was missing, or the read contained stop codons, out-of-frame junctions, or ambiguous translated residues. V3J clonotypes were defined by identical inferred V gene, J gene, and CDR3 amino acid sequence. The percentage overlap between two repertoires was calculated by dividing the number of shared unique clonotypes by the size of the smaller repertoire. Richness of each repertoire was evaluated using RTK rarefaction, the Chao1 estimator, and Recon v2.1 estimates of unobserved clonotypes. For all TCRbeta clonotypes obtained by the gDNA method from a few donors, generation probabilities were computed with OLGA. Entries here come from immuneACCESS through TCRdb and include only in-frame sequences with V and J called. Some clones fail to appear in such tables; in the studies checked, an unresolved V gene covers under half of the shortfall, and the cause of the remainder is unknown. V, J and clone size derive from that table, while D and trimming were established from the DNA sequence. The sample yields some 2.4 million clones; under 95% were counted once. 0.36% of the sample is taken by the ten largest.

General conclusions and limits of the study: Because the study included a small number of donors, the genetic and exposure-history diversity represented was limited. Pairwise subsampling indicated that sequencing depth was expected to affect the degree of clonotype sharing among donors. When four donors were compared, the shared fraction of clonotypes was about 5.4% for naive CD4, more than 3% for naive CD8, more than 2% for memory CD4, and 0.35% to 0.4% for memory CD8. Only blood was sampled, and tissue TCR repertoires likely differ from those in blood. Even with the large sequencing depth, rarefaction of the sorted-subset datasets indicated that sequencing was incomplete. Naive subsets generally had larger estimated clonotype richness than memory subsets did. Higher generation probabilities were observed for clonotypes shared by all four sorted-subset donors than for non-shared clonotypes.

Healthy HIV-negative adults with no recently reported acute infections or vaccinations were included as donors. Only Caucasian adults living in Nashville, Tennessee, USA were represented among the donors. Magnetic negative selection was used to enrich CD4+ T cells, after which naive cells were positively selected on CD45RA and the negative fraction became the memory subset. After blood collection by leukapheresis, PBMCs were isolated using Ficoll-Histopaque density gradient centrifugation and then cryopreserved in the vapor phase of liquid nitrogen. Purity and quantity of every magnetically sorted T cell population were checked by analytical flow cytometry. Genomic DNA was isolated from every sorted fraction and measured by UV absorbance on a Nanodrop 2000c.

Sequenced input: naive CD4+ T cells from PBMCs. The sample's cell subset or site, from its label and the paper: CD45RA+ positively selected. This receptor was taken from a man aged 18-30 years in good health. Some clones in this sample may be carry-over from other donors' samples. This sequence uses TRBV25-1 and TRBJ1-4; 9 nucleotides in the junction match TRBD1. The CDR3 reads as follows: CAAAPGQGGLNEKLFF. The DNA reads TGTGCCGCAGCGCCGGGACAGGGCGGGTTGAATGAAAAACTGTTTTTT.